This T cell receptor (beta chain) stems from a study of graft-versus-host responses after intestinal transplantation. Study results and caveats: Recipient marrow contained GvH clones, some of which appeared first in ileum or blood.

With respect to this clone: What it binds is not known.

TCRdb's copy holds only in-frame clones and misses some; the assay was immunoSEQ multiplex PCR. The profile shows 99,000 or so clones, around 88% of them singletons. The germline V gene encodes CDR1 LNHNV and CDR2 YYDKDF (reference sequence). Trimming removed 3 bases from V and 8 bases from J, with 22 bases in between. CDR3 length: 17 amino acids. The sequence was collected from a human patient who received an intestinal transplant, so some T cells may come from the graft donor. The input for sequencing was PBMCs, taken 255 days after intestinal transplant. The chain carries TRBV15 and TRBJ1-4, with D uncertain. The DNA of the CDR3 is TGTGCCACCAGCAGCCACCGGATCCGACGGGTAGGGGAAAAACTGTTTTTT. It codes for CATSSHRIRRVGEKLFF.